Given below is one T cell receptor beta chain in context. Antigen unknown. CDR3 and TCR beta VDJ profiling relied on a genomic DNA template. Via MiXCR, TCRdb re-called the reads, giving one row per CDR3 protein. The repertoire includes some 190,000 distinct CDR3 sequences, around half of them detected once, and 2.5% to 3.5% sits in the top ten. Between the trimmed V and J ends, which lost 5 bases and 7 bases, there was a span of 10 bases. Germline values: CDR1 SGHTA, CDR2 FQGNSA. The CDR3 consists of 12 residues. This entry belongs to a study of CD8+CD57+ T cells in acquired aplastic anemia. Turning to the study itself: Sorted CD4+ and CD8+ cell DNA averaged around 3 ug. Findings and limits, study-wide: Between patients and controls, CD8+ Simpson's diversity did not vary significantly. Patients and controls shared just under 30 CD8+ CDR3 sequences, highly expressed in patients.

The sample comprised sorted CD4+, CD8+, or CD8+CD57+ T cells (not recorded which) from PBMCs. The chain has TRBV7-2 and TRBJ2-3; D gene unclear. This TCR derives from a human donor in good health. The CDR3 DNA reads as TGTGCCAGCAGCCAGAGTGGATATACGCAGTATTTT. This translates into CASSQSGYTQYF.